This record concerns one TCR beta chain sequence. This receptor's antigen is unknown. No much larger clone is present one base from it, and per-base qualities are unavailable. The time point label, as the study defines it: cycle 2 day 1 (C2D1) of nivolumab. Every trial patient had relapsed after autologous stem cell transplantation, and cohorts A, B and C differed in prior brentuximab vedotin exposure. The trial cohort included around 56 patients with relapsed/refractory classical Hodgkin lymphoma, and each patient had a best overall response of complete response, partial response or progressive disease. Trial patients were treated with single-agent nivolumab in the multi-cohort phase II CheckMate 205 trial. An independent review committee assessed best overall response using the 2007 International Working Group response criteria. PBMCs from the trial were collected at three points: immediately before nivolumab initiation (C1D1), and during therapy at cycle 2 day 1 and cycle 4 day 1. Peripheral blood was collected in 8 mL Vacutainer Cell Preparation Tubes, from which PBMCs were isolated by centrifugation and then cryopreserved.

This sample is part of a study of PD-1 blockade in classical Hodgkin lymphoma (dated by TCRdb to the early 2020s). Regarding the study in general: Nivolumab dosing was 3 mg/kg intravenously every 2 weeks, continuing until either disease progression or unacceptable toxicity. The study used TCR beta sequencing and CyTOF to define a peripheral blood immune signature of response to PD-1 blockade in classical Hodgkin lymphoma. Summary of the overall study and its limitations: Diversity was lower in patients who began nivolumab less than 1 year after ASCT, so these patients were left out of later analyses to avoid confounding by immune reconstitution. Only a single clinical trial cohort was studied, and what caused the repertoire differences, possibly disease activity or prior therapy, remained undefined. Among trial patients, those achieving complete response had baseline diversity similar to that of newly diagnosed patients, while diversity was significantly lower in partial responders and progressors. A significant rise by C4D1 was seen in CD4+ but not CD8+ TCR diversity (p=0.0027 vs p=0.16), with the rise being most apparent in complete responders (p=0.02). Baseline TCR diversity was reported as lower in newly diagnosed patients than in healthy donors, and lower still in relapsed/refractory patients.

V and J are truncated by 5 bases and 1 base respectively, leaving an intervening sequence of 15 bases. Spanning cysteine to phenylalanine, the CDR3 consists of 15 amino acids. Just CDR3 DNA is preserved here, 45 bases in frame from base 1. CDR1 SGHNT and CDR2 YENEEA are derived from the germline V gene. Genomic DNA was extracted with the Qiagen DNeasy kit from unsorted PBMCs and from negatively selected CD4+ and CD8+ fractions. Using primers that anneal to V and J segments, immunoSEQ multiplex PCR amplified the TCR beta CDR3 regions. A synthetic immune receptor repertoire was used to minimize amplification bias, and any residual bias was removed computationally once sequencing was done. Regarding the original processing steps: Custom Python scripts were used to quantify repertoire diversity as the Shannon entropy index. Unsorted, CD4+ and CD8+ repertoires were analyzed separately, except in combined analyses where CD4+ and CD8+ sequences were merged in silico. Clonal expansion was defined as a frequency increase of at least 2-fold after treatment compared with C1D1, and clones undetected at baseline were assigned a pseudocount of 0.5. Singleton clones were defined as clones with 0 or 1 copy at C1D1, and non-singleton clones were defined as clones with 2 or more copies. Clones expanded in unsorted samples were annotated as CD4+, CD8+ or unknown by matching protein sequences in sorted samples from the same patient. Wilcoxon tests on paired samples were used to test diversity changes from C1D1 to C4D1. What TCRdb holds here is the immuneACCESS table cut down to in-frame rearrangements. Part of the clones is not present; checked against another copy, under half of the missing clones reflect an unresolved V gene, and the others are unexplained. That table supplies the V and J calls and clone size; D and trimming were determined from the DNA. In all, the sample holds around 60,000 clones, and more than 70% of those were seen once. Under 7% of the sample rests with the top ten.

The chain joins TRBV11-3 to TRBJ2-7; the D gene is possibly TRBD1 or TRBD2, with 5 bases matching each. Sequenced here: peripheral blood mononuclear cells (PBMCs), sampled before the second cycle of nivolumab. The sequence was obtained from a human donor with classical Hodgkin lymphoma. The CDR3 corresponds to CASSPRGGLSYEQYF. The DNA sequence is given as TGTGCCAGCAGCCCCCGGGGCGGCTTATCCTACGAGCAGTACTTC.